These 6 T cell receptor beta chains share one sample of origin, sequenced in a study of shared clonotypes between healthy human individuals. The data were produced by immunoSEQ multiplex PCR, yet TCRdb's version contains in-frame clones alone and is incomplete. The profile shows 300,000 to 400,000 clones, over 75% of them singletons. Sequenced sample: memory CD8+ T cells sorted from blood. Subset: CD45RO+ cells pooled with CCR7-negative TemRA cells. The receptors were sampled from a young man in good health.

This chain uses TRBV2 with TRBJ2-3, with D possibly called TRBD1 or TRBD2 (5 bases each). V lost 3 bases and J lost 2, with 12 bases in between. This CDR3 is 15 amino acids long. Germline CDR1 is SNHLY and CDR2 is FYNNEI. As DNA, the CDR3 is TGTGCCAGCAGTGATGGGACCTTAGCCACAGATACGCAGTATTTT. It is translated as CASSDGTLATDTQYF. Filled out from reference TRBV2 and TRBJ2-3, the complete variable domain reads EPEVTQTPSHQVTQMGQEVILRCVPISNHLYFYWYRQILGQKVEFLVSFYNNEISEKSEIFDDQFSVERPDGSNFTLKIRSTKLEDSAMYFCASSDGTLATDTQYFGPGTRLTVL.

J is TRBJ2-2 and V is TRBV4-3; D is uncertain. V was shortened by 0 bases and J by 2 bases, with 13 bases between the two germline ends. CDR1 and CDR2 from the germline V gene are LGHNA and YSLEER. This CDR3 spans 17 amino acids. As DNA, the CDR3 is TGCGCCAGCAGCCAAGACCCCCGGACCCTAAACACCGGGGAGCTGTTTTTT. This codes for CASSQDPRTLNTGELFF.

The chain joins TRBV18 to TRBJ2-2, with D maybe TRBD2 (5 bases). The V end was cut by 7 bases, the J end by 2 bases, with 8 bases between. Germline lookup yields CDR1 KGHSH and CDR2 LQKENI. The CDR3 runs to 13 residues. The CDR3 here is CASFLANTGELFF. The CDR3 DNA reads TGTGCCAGCTTCCTAGCAAACACCGGGGAGCTGTTTTTT.

The chain employs TRBV18 and TRBJ1-2, with D unresolved. V was pared by 2 bases and J by 3 bases, with 10 bases between. The CDR3 length is 14 residues. Germline CDR1 is KGHSH and CDR2 is LQKENI. CDR3 bases: TGTGCCAGCTCACCAGACGTCGGTGACTATGGCTACACCTTC. It codes for CASSPDVGDYGYTF.

The chain has TRBV13 and TRBJ1-6; TRBD1 matches 9 bases. J was trimmed by 9 bases and V by 0 bases; bases with no gene match: 9. CDR3 size: 17 residues. Per germline, CDR1 PRHDT and CDR2 FYEKMQ (reference sequence). The CDR3 sequence is CASSLGGWTGATSPLHF. The DNA for the CDR3 is TGTGCCAGCAGCTTAGGCGGGTGGACAGGGGCGACTTCACCCCTCCACTTT.

The rearrangement uses TRBV13 and TRBJ2-5; D gene uncertain. The germline V gene has CDR1 PRHDT and CDR2 FYEKMQ (reference sequence). This CDR3 has 11 residues. Deletions cut 2 bases from V and 7 bases from J, with 5 bases between. This CDR3 reads CASSLTGTQYF. The DNA for the CDR3 is TGTGCCAGCAGCTTAACCGGGACCCAGTACTTC. The whole variable domain, remainder taken from reference TRBV13 and TRBJ2-5, is AAGVIQSPRHLIKEKRETATLKCYPIPRHDTVYWYQQGPGQDPQFLISFYEKMQSDKGSIPDRFSAQQFSDYHSELNMSSLELGDSALYFCASSLTGTQYFGPGTRLLVL.